The 28 T cell receptor beta chains given below trace back to one sample, sequenced in a study of blood T cells in healthy people across ages. Primers used in a second PCR of roughly 6 to 12 cycles were a sample-barcoded 5' primer and a J-beta primer mix. TCRdb re-derived calls from the 5' RACE reads in MiXCR, one entry per CDR3 protein. The sample lists around 620,000 distinct CDR3 sequences, 25% to 30% seen once, with roughly 18% in the top ten. The specimen sequenced was blood. All receptors come from a woman in her seventies in good health.

V and J are TRBV7-2 and TRBJ2-1; 10 bases align to TRBD2. The end of the DNA fits TRBJ2-7 better, so the J call may be wrong. Germline values: CDR1 SGHTA, CDR2 FQGNSA. The CDR3 is 14 amino acids. CDR3 protein: CASRLAGSGYEQYF. The CDR3 nucleotides are TGTGCCAGCAGACTAGCGGGGAGTGGGTACGAGCAGTACTTC.

This clonotype was detected only a few times. The chain links TRBV9 to TRBJ2-1; D is ambiguous. The germline CDR1 and CDR2 sequences are SGDLS and YYNGEE. The CDR3 is 15 residues long. V was clipped by 3 bases and J by 0 bases, with 10 bases between them. The CDR3 DNA reads TGTGCCAGCAGCGCATTAACTGGCTCCTACAATGAGCAGTTCTTC. Protein: CASSALTGSYNEQFF.

The chain couples TRBV20-1 to TRBJ2-4; TRBD2 matches 7 bases. CDR1 DFQATT and CDR2 SNEGSKA come from the germline V gene (reference sequence). CDR3 size: 15 residues. V trimming: 2 bases; J trimming: 3 bases; junction bases outside the gene matches: 7. The CDR3 DNA is TGCAGTGCTAGATTATCTAGCGGCCTCAAAAACATTCAGTACTTC. Amino acid sequence: CSARLSSGLKNIQYF.

The J gene is TRBJ2-3, the V gene TRBV12-3 or TRBV12-4; 12 bases are a match to TRBD2. After removal of 5 bases from V and 5 bases from J, the junction contained 8 bases not matched to a gene. The CDR3 spans 16 residues. CDR3 region: CASSPRLAGVGDTQYF. Here the CDR3 DNA reads TGTGCCAGCAGTCCTAGACTAGCGGGAGTGGGAGATACGCAGTATTTT.

This clonotype was detected once. The chain has TRBV28 and TRBJ2-1, with TRBD2 matching over 7 bases. The junction had 10 bases not matched to a gene; V was cut back by 4 bases and J by 7 bases. The CDR3 has 15 amino acids. The germline V gene has CDR1 MDHEN and CDR2 SYDVKM. The DNA for the CDR3 is TGTGCCAGCAGTTATGGGGGGGAGGGCAAAAATGAGCAGTTCTTC. This encodes CASSYGGEGKNEQFF.

This clonotype has just a few counts. The rearrangement uses TRBV3-1 and TRBJ2-7; D gene unclear. CDR3 length: 11 residues. The V gene lost 0 bases and the J gene lost 9 bases, with 6 bases spanning the gap. Germline lookup yields CDR1 LGHDT and CDR2 YNNKEL (reference sequence). The CDR3 reads CASSQEIVQYF. In DNA, the CDR3 is TGTGCCAGCAGCCAAGAGATAGTGCAGTACTTC.

J is TRBJ2-1 and V is TRBV5-1; D is possibly TRBD1 (6 bases). The DNA end favors TRBJ2-7, so the J call may be wrong. CDR1 is SGHRS and CDR2 is YFSETQ in the germline V gene. The length of the CDR3 is 15 residues. CDR3 nucleotides: TGCGCCAGCAGCTTGTTTCCCCAAGGACAGTACGAGCAGTACTTC. It encodes CASSLFPQGQYEQYF.

This clonotype came up many times. V usage is TRBV20-1 and J usage is TRBJ2-7; 7 bases agree with TRBD1. Per the germline V gene, CDR1 is DFQATT and CDR2 is SNEGSKA (reference sequence). V was clipped by 6 bases and J by 0 bases; unmatched bases: 11. The CDR3 is made up of 15 amino acids. For the CDR3, the DNA is TGCAGTGCCCCGAGCCCGACAGGGAGCTCCTACGAGCAGTACTTC. Encoded protein: CSAPSPTGSSYEQYF.

On this clonotype itself: This could be a read error, since a much larger clone is one nucleotide away. The CDR3 DNA reads as TGTACCAGCAGCTTAAGCAGAGTCTATGGCTACACCTTC. Translated, it gives CTSSLSRVYGYTF. The rearrangement joins TRBV7-2 to TRBJ1-2; D is unclear. CDR3 size: 13 residues. V gave up 2 bases and J gave up 4 bases, with 8 bases separating them. Germline CDR1 and CDR2: SGHTA and FQGNSA. Supplemented by reference TRBV7-2 and TRBJ1-2, the full variable domain reads GAGVSQSPSNKVTEKGKDVELRCDPISGHTALYWYRQSLGQGLEFLIYFQGNSAPDKSGLPSDRFSAERTGGSVSTLTIQRTQQEDSAVYLCTSSLSRVYGYTFGSGTRLTVV.

The chain uses TRBV15 and TRBJ2-4; 10 bases match TRBD1. The CDR3 is 23 residues long. Germline V CDR1 and CDR2: LNHNV, YYDKDF (reference sequence). The V segment lost 2 bases and the J segment 0 bases; nucleotides outside the gene matches: 22. For the CDR3, the DNA is TGTGCCACCAGCAGATCAACACCGGGACAGGGGTTTCGGGCCCAACTAGCCAAAAACATTCAGTACTTC. Its protein is CATSRSTPGQGFRAQLAKNIQYF.

This clonotype has more than one count but fewer than ten. V and J are TRBV25-1 and TRBJ1-4; the D gene is possibly TRBD1 (5 bases). In germline, CDR1 is MGHDK, CDR2 SYGVNS. Between the trimmed V and J ends, which lost 3 bases and 4 bases, there was a span of 6 bases. The CDR3 has 13 amino acids. The CDR3: CASSDRVNEKLFF. The DNA for the CDR3 is TGTGCCAGCAGTGACAGGGTTAATGAAAAACTGTTTTTT. The complete variable domain, with remaining parts taken from reference TRBV25-1 and TRBJ1-4, reads EADIYQTPRYLVIGTGKKITLECSQTMGHDKMYWYQQDPGMELHLIHYSYGVNSTEKGDLSSESTVSRIRTEHFPLTLESARPSHTSQYLCASSDRVNEKLFFGSGTQLSVL.

There are a few counts of this clonotype. The chain couples TRBV5-1 to TRBJ2-6; no firm D call. V was pared by 1 base and J by 0 bases, with 11 bases between. Germline CDR1 and CDR2: SGHRS and YFSETQ. This CDR3 is 17 amino acids long. CDR3 bases: TGCGCCAGCAGCTTGTTCCCCAGGAGCTCTGGGGCCAACGTCCTGACTTTC. Residues: CASSLFPRSSGANVLTF.

This clonotype was seen only a few times. DNA for the CDR3: TGTGCCATCAGTCTTCAGGGAAGCTCTGGAAACACCATATATTTT. Amino acid sequence: CAISLQGSSGNTIYF. The V call is TRBV10-3, the J call TRBJ1-3; a possible D gene is TRBD1 (5 bases). CDR3 size: 15 residues. Germline values: CDR1 ENHRY, CDR2 SYGVKD. Trimming removed 5 bases at V and 0 bases at J, with 11 bases between.

This clonotype came up a few times. The chain links TRBV5-1 to TRBJ2-1; 11 nucleotides align to TRBD2. The CDR3 has 16 amino acids. The germline V gene encodes CDR1 SGHRS and CDR2 YFSETQ. Trimming removed 3 bases from V and 7 bases from J; junction bases left unmatched: 9. The CDR3 nucleotides are TGCGCCAGCAGCTCCTCTAGCGGGGGGATAAGGAATGAGCAGTTCTTC. It encodes CASSSSSGGIRNEQFF.

The chain employs TRBV10-3 and TRBJ1-2; D uncertain. V was pared by 7 bases and J by 5 bases, with 11 bases between. Germline lookup yields CDR1 ENHRY and CDR2 SYGVKD. The CDR3 length is 12 residues. This chain's CDR3 is CAITDPGYGYTF. DNA of the CDR3: TGTGCCATCACGGACCCGGGGTATGGCTACACCTTC.

The chain recombines TRBV7-9 with TRBJ2-7; no definite D call. Trimming removed 4 bases from V and 3 bases from J, with 16 bases in between. The CDR3 contains 15 residues. Germline assignment: CDR1 SEHNR and CDR2 FQNEAQ (reference sequence). CDR3 in amino acids: CASSSSSPLDYEQYF. Written as DNA, the CDR3 is TGTGCCAGCAGCTCCTCGAGCCCCTTGGACTACGAGCAGTACTTC.

The rearrangement joins TRBV19 to TRBJ1-5; the match to TRBD1 covers 8 bases. This CDR3 has 13 residues. Germline lookup yields CDR1 LNHDA and CDR2 SQIVND (reference sequence). J was trimmed by 4 bases and V by 10 bases; bases with no gene match: 6. The CDR3 sequence is CATRDRINQPQHF. DNA of the CDR3: TGTGCCACCCGGGACAGGATTAATCAGCCCCAGCATTTT.

This chain links TRBV20-1 with TRBJ1-1, with 7 bases matching TRBD1. The V and J ends lost 6 bases and 8 bases, in that order; junction bases with no gene match: 9. Per the germline V gene, CDR1 is DFQATT and CDR2 is SNEGSKA (reference sequence). The CDR3 extends over 12 amino acids. CDR3 loop: CSAKTGTSEAFF. The CDR3 DNA reads TGCAGTGCGAAGACAGGGACTAGCGAAGCTTTCTTT.

The table lists this clonotype with many counts. This sequence joins TRBV11-2 and TRBJ2-7, with D perhaps TRBD1 (6 bases). V gave up 5 bases and J gave up 6 bases, with 20 bases separating them. This CDR3 is 15 amino acids long. Germline V CDR1 and CDR2: SGHAT, FQNNGV. The CDR3 region is CASSHMHRRGFEQYF. DNA of the CDR3: TGTGCCAGCAGCCACATGCATCGCAGGGGTTTCGAGCAGTACTTC.

This clonotype has a handful of counts. The rearrangement joins TRBV5-1 to TRBJ1-5; 7 nucleotides align to TRBD1. Germline V gene data show CDR1 as SGHRS and CDR2 as YFSETQ. With 3 bases clipped from V and 5 bases from J, the junction kept 2 bases outside the gene matches. The CDR3 loop spans 13 amino acids. The CDR3 loop is CASSSDRDQPQHF. CDR3 DNA: TGCGCCAGCAGCTCTGACAGGGATCAGCCCCAGCATTTT.

This CDR3 is CASFLGGGGDQETQYF. The DNA of the CDR3 is TGTGCCAGCTTCCTTGGGGGCGGGGGGGACCAAGAGACCCAGTACTTC. The rearrangement joins TRBV12-3 or TRBV12-4 to TRBJ2-5; 9 positions match TRBD2. The CDR3 has 16 residues. Trimming took 8 bases from V and 0 from J; bases not matched to a gene: 10.

The chain recombines TRBV1 with TRBJ2-5. TRBV1 is labeled a pseudogene. CDR3 length equals 16 residues. The CDR3 here is CTSSQDWTAVQETQYF. Written as DNA, the CDR3 is TGCACCAGCAGCCAAGACTGGACCGCAGTACAAGAGACCCAGTACTTC.

This clonotype has just a few counts. V gene TRBV5-1 combines with J gene TRBJ2-5; D perhaps matches TRBD2 (5 bases). The J call may be mistaken, given a closer DNA end match to TRBJ2-7. The CDR3 consists of 15 residues. Germline assignment: CDR1 SGHRS and CDR2 YFSETQ. Here the CDR3 reads CASSPPGEIIYEQYF. The CDR3 coding sequence is TGCGCCAGCAGCCCGCCCGGGGAGATAATCTACGAGCAGTACTTC.

This clonotype was seen only a few times. CDR3 loop: CASSVGTGLRTEAFF. In DNA form, the CDR3 reads TGTGCCAGCAGCGTCGGGACAGGGCTTAGGACTGAAGCTTTCTTT. V gene TRBV7-8 combines with J gene TRBJ1-1; 9 nucleotides align to TRBD1. The V segment lost 5 bases and the J segment 5 bases; nucleotides outside the gene matches: 9. The CDR3 has 15 residues. Germline CDR1 is SGHVS and CDR2 is FQNEAQ.

This chain uses TRBV7-9 with TRBJ1-4; TRBD1 is a possible D gene (5 bases). V lost 2 bases to trimming and J lost 10 bases, with 14 bases between them. The V gene's germline CDR1 is SEHNR and CDR2 FQNEAQ (reference sequence). The length of the CDR3 is 14 residues. The CDR3 is CASSLSGRAGKLFF. For the CDR3, the DNA is TGTGCCAGCAGCTTATCGGGACGCGCGGGAAAACTGTTTTTT.

This chain uses TRBV3-1 with TRBJ2-5; the D gene is possibly TRBD2 (6 bases). Judging by the DNA end, TRBJ2-7 fits better; the J call may be wrong. CDR3 length equals 14 residues. From germline, CDR1 is LGHDT and CDR2 YNNKEL (reference sequence). The CDR3 here is CASSQVLASYEQYF. The CDR3 DNA reads TGTGCCAGCAGCCAAGTTCTAGCGTCCTACGAGCAGTACTTC.

This clonotype was recorded a few times. The V gene is TRBV5-5, the J gene TRBJ1-3; D is unclear. This CDR3 comprises 16 residues. Germline V CDR1 and CDR2: SGHKS, YYEKEE (reference sequence). The V gene lost 0 bases and the J gene lost 0 bases, with 10 bases spanning the gap. CDR3 bases: TGTGCCAGCAGCTTGGAGGGCCAGCACTCTGGAAACACCATATATTTT. It codes for CASSLEGQHSGNTIYF. Drawing the rest from reference TRBV5-5 and TRBJ1-3, the complete variable domain is DAGVTQSPTHLIKTRGQQVTLRCSPISGHKSVSWYQQVLGQGPQFIFQYYEKEERGRGNFPDRFSARQFPNYSSELNVNALLLGDSALYLCASSLEGQHSGNTIYFGEGSWLTVV.

This chain connects TRBV5-1 to TRBJ2-5, with D perhaps TRBD1 (7 bases). The CDR3 sequence is 15 residues long. Trimming removed 4 bases from V and 5 bases from J, with 18 bases in between. Per the germline V gene, CDR1 is SGHRS and CDR2 is YFSETQ. CDR3 coding DNA: TGCGCCAGCAGCACGGAGGGGGCGGACGGGGAGACCCAGTACTTC. Its protein is CASSTEGADGETQYF.